This record covers a single TCR beta chain. Its cognate antigen is unknown. Other nucleotide sequences in the sample specify the same CDR3. This sample is drawn from a study of beta chain features in type 1 diabetes. Study conclusions and caveats: Junctions at VDJ sites from type 1 diabetes patients had fewer insertions and more deletions.

Central memory, naive, regulatory and stem cell-like memory CD4+ cells were sorted by CD45RO/CCR7/CD25/CD127/CD95/CD27. Isolated RNA was reverse transcribed in full, so expressed TCRB transcripts were sequenced. Sequenced by immunoSEQ multiplex PCR; TCRdb stores in-frame clones only, minus some. The repertoire has some 150,000 clones, 40% to 60% of them found once; the top ten carry roughly 0.4%. The trim removed 6 bases at V and 3 bases at J, leaving 4 bases unmatched. The CDR3 is 13 amino acids. Germline CDR1 reads ENHRY; CDR2 reads SYGVKD. The sequencing input was Tregs from blood. The TCR sequence derives from a man between 18 and 29 years old in good health. The chain combines TRBV10-3 with TRBJ2-5, with 7 positions matching TRBD1. The CDR3 DNA is TGTGCCATCAGGACAACAGGGGAAGAGACCCAGTACTTC. This gives the protein CAIRTTGEETQYF.